A selection of T cell receptor beta chains follows, all from one sample in a study of cytomegalovirus exposure and HLA in healthy donors. Using immunoSEQ multiplex PCR, the repertoire was profiled, and TCRdb retains in-frame clones only, with some absent. The table records about 82,000 clones, about 80% of them present only once. Source material: PBMCs. The receptor source for this set is a man aged 45-65 years in good health and CMV-seronegative. CDR3s include the opening cysteine and the closing phenylalanine or tryptophan. A D gene is named only where the DNA matches it firmly. Expanded clones are given a class, and other clones once, few, many or no size at all.

d_gene,abundance,j_gene,v_gene,CDR3nt,CDR3aa
TRBD2,-,TRBJ2-5,TRBV10-3,TGTGCCATCAGTAGACTAGCGGGGGGTGCCGCGGAGACCCAGTACTTC,CAISRLAGGAAETQYF
TRBD1,-,TRBJ1-2,TRBV14,TGTGCCAGCAGCCAGGTGGACAGGCCTAACTATGGCTACACCTTC,CASSQVDRPNYGYTF
-,once,TRBJ2-3,TRBV5-1,TGCGCCAGCCGTCAGCGGGGCAGGGGAGCAGATACGCAGTATTTT,CASRQRGRGADTQYF
TRBD1,-,TRBJ1-4,TRBV10-2,TGCGCCAGCACCTTGGACAGGGAGGGGGAAAAACTGTTTTTT,CASTLDREGEKLFF
TRBD1,-,TRBJ1-6,TRBV6-1,TGTGCCACCTGGACAGGAAATAATTCACCCCTCCACTTT,CATWTGNNSPLHF
TRBD2,-,TRBJ2-7,TRBV18,TGTGCCAGCTCACCACCGGGGGGGTATTCCTACGAGCAGTACTTC,CASSPPGGYSYEQYF
-,-,TRBJ2-7,TRBV5-6,TGTGCCAGCAGCTTAAGCCCGACAGTTCTCTCCTACGAGCAGTACTTC,CASSLSPTVLSYEQYF
-,-,TRBJ1-1,TRBV27,TGTGCCAGCAGACTGTACAGGGAGACGGGTGAAGCTTTCTTT,CASRLYRETGEAFF
-,-,TRBJ1-2,TRBV6-1,TGTGCCAGCAGTGAGCAGGGTGGCTACACCTTC,CASSEQGGYTF
TRBD1,few,TRBJ1-5,TRBV4-1,TGCGCCAGCAGCCCCAGGACAGGGCAACAGCCCCAGCATTTT,CASSPRTGQQPQHF
-,-,TRBJ2-2,TRBV11-2,TGTGCCAGCAGTCGTAAGGGGGATAACACCGGGGAGCTGTTTTTT,CASSRKGDNTGELFF
-,-,TRBJ1-2,TRBV28,TGTGCCAGCAGTCTCGACGGGAGCCCCTCTAACTATGGCTACACCTTC,CASSLDGSPSNYGYTF
-,-,TRBJ2-2,TRBV4-1,TGCGCCAGCAGCCCTACAGGAAACACCGGGGAGCTGTTTTTT,CASSPTGNTGELFF
TRBD1,many,TRBJ1-2,TRBV2,TGTGCCCACCCGAGGGGACAGGACTATGGCTACACCTTC,CAHPRGQDYGYTF
-,-,TRBJ1-1,TRBV6-5,TGTGCCAGCAGTTACCTCGGGAACACTGAAGCTTTCTTT,CASSYLGNTEAFF
TRBD1,-,TRBJ2-7,TRBV19,TGTGCCAGTAGTCCCCTTATGGGACAGGGACCTGACGAGCAGTACTTC,CASSPLMGQGPDEQYF
-,-,TRBJ1-2,TRBV28,TGTGCCAGCAGTTCTCCTCCCTCAGACTATGGCTACACCTTC,CASSSPPSDYGYTF
-,-,TRBJ1-6,TRBV30,TGTGCCTGGAAATTAGTTCCAGGGGTTTACTCACCCCTCCACTTT,CAWKLVPGVYSPLHF
-,-,TRBJ2-3,TRBV14,TGTGCCAGCAGCCCCCTGGGTCGGGGGACAGATCAGTATTTT,CASSPLGRGTDQYF
TRBD2,once,TRBJ2-3,TRBV5-1,TGCGCCAGCAGCTTGACCGGGGGGGCCGCAGATACGCAGTATTTT,CASSLTGGAADTQYF
-,-,TRBJ2-5,TRBV7-2,TGTGCCAGCAGCTTAGGGCTAGCGACTTCAGAGACCCAGTACTTC,CASSLGLATSETQYF
-,-,TRBJ2-7,TRBV11-2,TGTGCCAGCAGCTTTTTACTGGGGGCTTACGAGCAGTACTTC,CASSFLLGAYEQYF
-,-,TRBJ1-6,TRBV5-5,TGTGCCAGCAGCCTCTCCTATAATTCACCCCTCCACTTT,CASSLSYNSPLHF
TRBD2,few,TRBJ2-1,TRBV13,TGTGCCAGCAGCTCTTCGGGACTATTCGACAATGAGCAGTTCTTC,CASSSSGLFDNEQFF
-,few,TRBJ1-2,TRBV5-1,TGCGCCAGCAGCTTTGCGACAGCTTATGGCTACACCTTC,CASSFATAYGYTF
-,-,TRBJ2-3,TRBV9,TGTGCCAGCAGCAGCGGTTACACAGATACGCAGTATTTT,CASSSGYTDTQYF
-,few,TRBJ2-1,TRBV30,TGTGCCTGGAGTGTACCTACGGGATACAATGAGCAGTTCTTC,CAWSVPTGYNEQFF
-,-,TRBJ1-4,TRBV5-1,TGCGCCAGCAGCTTGGACAGCACAAATGAAAAACTGTTTTTT,CASSLDSTNEKLFF
-,-,TRBJ1-2,TRBV7-8,TGTGCCAGCAGCTCTCCACAGGGATCCGGTGGCTACACCTTC,CASSSPQGSGGYTF
-,-,TRBJ1-1,TRBV4-3,TGCGCCAGCAGCCAAGATCGAGAGGTTCCTGAAGCTTTCTTT,CASSQDREVPEAFF
TRBD1,few,TRBJ1-2,TRBV7-8,TGTGCCAGCAGCCGCCGGGACAGGACCTATGGCTACACCTTC,CASSRRDRTYGYTF
-,-,TRBJ1-1,TRBV5-4,TGCGCCAGCAGCCAAGGGGCCAACACTGAAGCTTTCTTT,CASSQGANTEAFF
TRBD1,-,TRBJ2-7,TRBV11-3,TGTGCCAGCACCGCAGCCGGGACAGGGGGCTACGAGCAGTACTTC,CASTAAGTGGYEQYF
-,few,TRBJ1-3,TRBV4-1,TGCGCCAGCAGCCAAGAGCGCGGGAGCTCTGGAAACACCATATATTTT,CASSQERGSSGNTIYF
-,-,TRBJ2-2,TRBV2,TGTGCCAGCAGTCTCCAGGGGCTGAACACCGGGGAGCTGTTTTTT,CASSLQGLNTGELFF
-,-,TRBJ1-5,TRBV2,TGTGCCAGCAGGCAGGGCCGGCAGCCCCAGCATTTT,CASRQGRQPQHF
TRBD1,-,TRBJ2-2,TRBV5-8,TGTGCCAGCAGCGGACAGGGAACCGGGGAGCTGTTTTTT,CASSGQGTGELFF
TRBD1,-,TRBJ1-4,TRBV18,TGTGCCAGCTCACCATGGGGACCGGGACAGGGAAAGGAAAAACTGTTTTTT,CASSPWGPGQGKEKLFF
-,once,TRBJ1-2,TRBV2,TGTGCCAGCAGTGGCGGGGAGGGGTTGGGTGGCTACACCTTC,CASSGGEGLGGYTF
-,-,TRBJ2-3,TRBV7-7,TGTGCTAGCAGGTCAGGGCGGGGCGCCCCCACAGATACGCAGTATTTT,CASRSGRGAPTDTQYF
-,-,TRBJ1-3,TRBV18,TGTGCCAGCTCCAAAGAACCCGGGGTTCACGGAAACACCATATATTTT,CASSKEPGVHGNTIYF
TRBD1,once,TRBJ2-2,TRBV18,TGTGCCAGCTCACCAAGACAGGGTACGAGCGGGGAGCTGTTTTTT,CASSPRQGTSGELFF
TRBD1,-,TRBJ2-7,TRBV5-1,TGCGCCAGCGGCTCCGGGGACAGGCAGACCTACGAGCAGTACTTC,CASGSGDRQTYEQYF
TRBD2,-,TRBJ2-2,TRBV4-2,TGTGCCAGCAGCCAAGAACCGGCGGGGGGGCTTGGCACCGGGGAGCTGTTTTTT,CASSQEPAGGLGTGELFF
-,-,TRBJ1-4,TRBV7-9,TGTGCCAGCAGCCCATCGGGGGAAAAACTGTTTTTT,CASSPSGEKLFF
TRBD1,once,TRBJ1-1,TRBV18,TGTGCCAGCTCAACCCGGGACAGACCCACTGAAGCTTTCTTT,CASSTRDRPTEAFF
-,-,TRBJ2-4,TRBV28,TGTGCCAGCAGTACCGGGACTGCGGGTTTCAAAAACATTCAGTACTTC,CASSTGTAGFKNIQYF
-,-,TRBJ2-1,TRBV5-8,TGTGCCAGCAGCTTGGACAGCTCCTACAATGAGCAGTTCTTC,CASSLDSSYNEQFF
-,few,TRBJ1-3,TRBV6-5,TGTGCCTCCCGGACAGTCTCTGGAAACACCATATATTTT,CASRTVSGNTIYF
-,-,TRBJ2-7,TRBV7-8,TGTGCCAGCAGCCTAACAGGGACCTACGAGCAGTACTTC,CASSLTGTYEQYF
-,-,TRBJ2-7,TRBV12-2,TGTGCAAGTCGCACCAGACAGGGGCAGTACTTC,CASRTRQGQYF
TRBD1,-,TRBJ2-5,TRBV28,TGTGCCAGCAGTTTATGGGACAGGGGGCCCGAGACCCAGTACTTC,CASSLWDRGPETQYF
-,-,TRBJ2-7,TRBV6-6,TGTGCCAGCATCAAAGGGAGCTCCTACGAGCAGTACTTC,CASIKGSSYEQYF
-,once,TRBJ1-5,TRBV19,TGTGCCAGTTCTCGACGCGGGGATCAGCCCCAGCATTTT,CASSRRGDQPQHF